The next 14 T cell receptor beta chains were all read from a single sample in a study of metastatic and nonmetastatic thyroid tumors (dated by TCRdb to the early 2020s). No patient had received any treatment before thyroid surgery. The library was generated by PCR. Data came from an Illumina HiSeq 4000. The public reads were run again by TCRdb, first through fastp at Q25 and then through MiXCR, and only productive beta chains were kept. Here the sample has about 34,000 clones; 35% to 40% occur a single time. The leading ten clones occupy approximately 22% of the sample. Specimen: tumor tissue. These receptor sequences come from a female donor with papillary thyroid cancer or a benign thyroid nodule (not recorded which). Some clones in this sample may be carry-over from other donors' samples.

The table lists this clone with a few counts. The J gene is TRBJ1-6, the V gene TRBV20-1, with 8 bases that match TRBD1. The V gene's germline CDR1 is DFQATT and CDR2 SNEGSKA (reference sequence). The CDR3 totals 16 residues. V was pared by 0 bases and J by 9 bases, with 10 bases of the junction left unmatched. The CDR3 DNA follows: TGCAGTGCTAGAGATTCTAGGACAGGGAGCGGTTCACCCCTCCACTTT. Translation gives CSARDSRTGSGSPLHF.

The rearrangement links TRBV4-1 to TRBJ1-5, with a possible D match to TRBD1 (6 bases). CDR3 length: 15 residues. CDR1 and CDR2 from the germline V gene are MGHRA and YSYEKL. Trimming cost V 1 base and J 4 bases, with 11 bases left between them. The CDR3 DNA reads TGCGCCAGCAGCCAAGTAAGGGGGGGAAATCAGCCCCAGCATTTT. Its translation is CASSQVRGGNQPQHF.

This clone was found a few times. CDR3 region: CASSLGEPLNFANTGELFF. The DNA for the CDR3 is TGTGCCAGCAGCCTGGGGGAACCACTCAACTTCGCGAACACCGGGGAGCTGTTTTTT. This chain uses TRBV25-1 with TRBJ2-2; D is perhaps TRBD1 or TRBD2 (5 bases each). Germline CDR1 and CDR2: MGHDK and SYGVNS. This CDR3 comprises 19 residues. V was clipped by 6 bases and J by 0 bases, with 23 bases between them.

This clone was detected a few times. The rearrangement links TRBV2 to TRBJ2-6; 7 bases are a match to TRBD1. The CDR3 runs 16 residues. CDR1 is SNHLY, CDR2 FYNNEI, per germline. The junction had 9 bases not matched to a gene; V was cut back by 9 bases and J by 1 base. The CDR3 coding sequence is TGTGCCAGTACCGGACAGGCCACGTCTGGGGCCAACGTCCTGACTTTC. Its translation: CASTGQATSGANVLTF. The entire variable domain, with the rest obtained from reference TRBV2 and TRBJ2-6, is as follows: EPEVTQTPSHQVTQMGQEVILRCVPISNHLYFYWYRQILGQKVEFLVSFYNNEISEKSEIFDDQFSVERPDGSNFTLKIRSTKLEDSAMYFCASTGQATSGANVLTFGAGSRLTVL.

This clone was recorded only once. V is TRBV30 and J is TRBJ2-5; 11 nucleotides align to TRBD2. CDR1 and CDR2 (germline): GTSNPN, SVGIG (reference sequence). V trimming: 4 bases; J trimming: 5 bases; junction bases outside the gene matches: 3. The CDR3 extends over 13 amino acids. In DNA form, the CDR3 reads TGTGCCTGGACTAGCGGGAGGAGGGAGACCCAGTACTTC. Translating gives CAWTSGRRETQYF. Full variable domain (remainder filled in from reference TRBV30 and TRBJ2-5): SQTIHQWPATLVQPVGSPLSLECTVEGTSNPNLYWYRQAAGRGLQLLFYSVGIGQISSEVPQNLSASRPQDRQFILSSKKLLLSDSGFYLCAWTSGRRETQYFGPGTRLLVL.

This clone was counted a few times. The chain recombines TRBV12-3 or TRBV12-4 with TRBJ1-6; no clear D. CDR3 length equals 13 residues. Trimming pared 0 bases from V and 8 bases from J, leaving 5 bases between. The chain's CDR3 is CASSLAQDSPLHF. The CDR3 DNA reads TGTGCCAGCAGTTTAGCGCAGGATTCACCCCTCCACTTT.

This clone was seen only a few times. The chain employs TRBV19 and TRBJ2-4; no reliable D call. Per germline, CDR1 LNHDA and CDR2 SQIVND (reference sequence). The CDR3 runs to 13 residues. The V gene lost 3 bases and the J gene lost 9 bases, with 12 bases spanning the gap. The CDR3 nucleotides are TGTGCCAGTAGTATTCCCACAGTAAGCATTCAGTACTTC. Translating it yields CASSIPTVSIQYF. Full variable domain (missing parts from reference TRBV19 and TRBJ2-4): DGGITQSPKYLFRKEGQNVTLSCEQNLNHDAMYWYRQDPGQGLRLIYYSQIVNDFQKGDIAEGYSVSREKKESFPLTVTSAQKNPTAFYLCASSIPTVSIQYFGAGTRLSVL.

The V call is TRBV20-1, the J call TRBJ1-2; the D gene is possibly TRBD1 (6 bases). V lost 3 bases, J lost 6 bases, and 23 bases lay in between. The CDR3 length is 16 residues. CDR1 DFQATT and CDR2 SNEGSKA come from the germline V gene (reference sequence). The CDR3 loop reads CSASSSGEVTSDGYTF. CDR3 in DNA: TGCAGTGCTAGTTCTTCAGGGGAGGTTACATCGGATGGCTACACCTTC.

This clone was detected only a few times. This chain connects TRBV19 to TRBJ1-6; a weak D match, TRBD1 (5 bases). The V gene lost 4 bases and the J gene lost 5 bases, with 9 bases spanning the gap. This CDR3 has 14 residues. Germline V gene lookup returns CDR1 LNHDA and CDR2 SQIVND (reference sequence). The CDR3 region is CASSTGRDNSPLHF. The CDR3 bases are TGTGCCAGTAGTACGGGACGGGATAATTCACCCCTCCACTTT.

This chain links TRBV12-3 or TRBV12-4 with TRBJ2-7; the D gene is possibly TRBD1 (6 bases). The CDR3 contains 12 residues. V was shortened by 5 bases and J by 7 bases, with 12 bases between the two germline ends. CDR3 nucleotides: TGTGCCAGCAGTAGAACAGGGTTTGAGCAGTACTTC. This codes for CASSRTGFEQYF.

The chain recombines TRBV18 with TRBJ2-5; TRBD2 agrees at 13 bases. With 5 bases clipped from V and 2 bases from J, the junction kept 8 bases outside the gene matches. In germline, CDR1 is KGHSH, CDR2 LQKENI. The CDR3 contains 17 residues. CDR3 sequence (DNA): TGTGCCAGCTCATCACGACTAGCGGGAGGTCCACAAGAGACCCAGTACTTC. This encodes CASSSRLAGGPQETQYF.

This sequence joins TRBV6-1 and TRBJ1-2, with D possibly TRBD1 on 5 matching bases. The germline V gene has CDR1 MNHNS and CDR2 SASEGT. The CDR3 contains 15 residues. The V end was cut by 5 bases, the J end by 2 bases, with 15 bases between. The CDR3 region has the DNA TGTGCCAGCAGTCTAAGCGTCTCAGGGAACTATGGCTACACCTTC. This sequence encodes CASSLSVSGNYGYTF.

This clone was picked up a small number of times. The gene calls are TRBV6-6 and TRBJ1-5; 7 positions match TRBD1. Per the germline V gene, CDR1 is MNHNY and CDR2 is SVGAGI (reference sequence). The ends lost 2 bases at V and 6 bases at J; junction bases unmatched: 4. The CDR3 loop spans 14 amino acids. The CDR3 DNA is TGTGCCAGCAGTTACAGGGGGCGAAGTCAGCCCCAGCATTTT. It codes for CASSYRGRSQPQHF.

V and J are TRBV19 and TRBJ1-6; 7 positions agree with TRBD1. Germline trimming cut 6 bases from V and 8 bases from J; bases unmatched to any gene: 7. The CDR3 contains 14 residues. Germline loops: CDR1 LNHDA, CDR2 SQIVND (reference sequence). The DNA of the CDR3 is TGTGCCAGTAGCCAAAACAGGGGAGATTCACCCCTCCACTTT. It is translated as CASSQNRGDSPLHF. The full variable domain, with the rest looked up from reference TRBV19 and TRBJ1-6, is DGGITQSPKYLFRKEGQNVTLSCEQNLNHDAMYWYRQDPGQGLRLIYYSQIVNDFQKGDIAEGYSVSREKKESFPLTVTSAQKNPTAFYLCASSQNRGDSPLHFGNGTRLTVT.